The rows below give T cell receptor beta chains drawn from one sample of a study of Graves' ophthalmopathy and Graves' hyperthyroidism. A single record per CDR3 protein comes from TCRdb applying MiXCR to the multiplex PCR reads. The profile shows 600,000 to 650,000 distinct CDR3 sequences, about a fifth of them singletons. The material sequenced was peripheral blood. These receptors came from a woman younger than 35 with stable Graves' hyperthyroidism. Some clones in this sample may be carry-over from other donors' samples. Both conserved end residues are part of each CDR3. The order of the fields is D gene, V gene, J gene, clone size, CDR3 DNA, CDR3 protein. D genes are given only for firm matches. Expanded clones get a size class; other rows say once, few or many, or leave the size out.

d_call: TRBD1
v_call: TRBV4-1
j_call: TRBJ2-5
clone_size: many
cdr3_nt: TGCGCCAGCAGCGAGGACAGGGTGGGGGAGACCCAGTACTTC
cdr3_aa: CASSEDRVGETQYF

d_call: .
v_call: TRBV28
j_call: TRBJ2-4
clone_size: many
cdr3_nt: TGTGCCAGCAGTTTACTAGCCCCGCGGGTAAACATTAAGTACTTC
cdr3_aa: CASSLLAPRVNIKYF

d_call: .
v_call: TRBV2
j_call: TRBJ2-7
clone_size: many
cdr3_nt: TGTGCCAGCAGTGAGGTTAGCGGAACCTACGAGCAGTACTTC
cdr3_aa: CASSEVSGTYEQYF

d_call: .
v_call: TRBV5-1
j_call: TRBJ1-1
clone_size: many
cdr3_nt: TGTGCCAGCAGCCTAGACAGGCCGAACACTGAAGCTTTCTTT
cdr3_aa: CASSLDRPNTEAFF

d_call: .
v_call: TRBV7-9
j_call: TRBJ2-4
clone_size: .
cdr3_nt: TGTGCCAGCAGCTTAGGAAGCGGACCTCTTATCAAAAACATTCAGTACTTC
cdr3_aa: CASSLGSGPLIKNIQYF

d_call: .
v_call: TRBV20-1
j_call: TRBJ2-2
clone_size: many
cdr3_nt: TGCAGTGCTCAGAGCATACCCGGGGAGCTGTTTTTT
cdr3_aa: CSAQSIPGELFF

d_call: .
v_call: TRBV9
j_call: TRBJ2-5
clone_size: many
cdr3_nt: TGTGCCAGCAGCGTAAGGGGGAAGGGTGTGGGGAGCCCGGAGACCCAGTACTTC
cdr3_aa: CASSVRGKGVGSPETQYF

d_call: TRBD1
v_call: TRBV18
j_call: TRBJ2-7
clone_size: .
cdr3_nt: TGTGCCAGCTCACCTGCCGGGACAGGGGCCACCGAGCAGTACTTC
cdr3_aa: CASSPAGTGATEQYF

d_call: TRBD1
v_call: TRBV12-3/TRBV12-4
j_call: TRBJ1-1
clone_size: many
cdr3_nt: TGTGCCAGCAGACCAAGGACAGGGACCATGAACACTGAAGCTTTCTTT
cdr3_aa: CASRPRTGTMNTEAFF

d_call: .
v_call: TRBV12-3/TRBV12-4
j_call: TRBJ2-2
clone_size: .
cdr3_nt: TGTGCCAGCAGTTTAGTTAGGGCCGCCGGGGAGCTGTTTTTT
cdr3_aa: CASSLVRAAGELFF

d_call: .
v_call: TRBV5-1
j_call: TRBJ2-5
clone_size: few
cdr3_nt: TGCGCCAGCAGCTTGGGGCCCCAAGGGTTAGAGACCCAGTACTTC
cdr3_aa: CASSLGPQGLETQYF

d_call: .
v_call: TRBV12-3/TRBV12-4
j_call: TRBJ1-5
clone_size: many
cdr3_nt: TGTGCCAGCAGTACGACAGCTCATCAGCCCCAGCATTTT
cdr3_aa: CASSTTAHQPQHF

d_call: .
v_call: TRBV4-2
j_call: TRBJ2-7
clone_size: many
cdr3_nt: TGTGCCAGCAGCCAGGGGGGAATGTCCTACGAGCAGTACTTC
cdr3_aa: CASSQGGMSYEQYF

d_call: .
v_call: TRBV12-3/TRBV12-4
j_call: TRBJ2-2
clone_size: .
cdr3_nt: TGTGCCGGTAGACTGGGACAGAACACCGGGGAGCTGTTTTTT
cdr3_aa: CAGRLGQNTGELFF

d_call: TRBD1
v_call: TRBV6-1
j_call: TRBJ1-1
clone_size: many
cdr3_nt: TGTGCCAGCAGTGAATATCTTGGCAGGGGGATTGAAGCTTTCTTT
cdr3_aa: CASSEYLGRGIEAFF

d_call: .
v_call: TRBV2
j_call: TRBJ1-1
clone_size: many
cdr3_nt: TGTGCCAGCAGAACGGACGGGAACACTGAAGCTTTCTTT
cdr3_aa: CASRTDGNTEAFF

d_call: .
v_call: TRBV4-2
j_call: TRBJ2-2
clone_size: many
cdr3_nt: TGTGCCAGCAGCCACCCCTTCGGACCACAGGCCACGGCGAACACCGGGGAGCTGTTTTTT
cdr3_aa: CASSHPFGPQATANTGELFF

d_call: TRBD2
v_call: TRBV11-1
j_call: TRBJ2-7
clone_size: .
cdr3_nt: TGTGCCAGCAGCAAACGGGCACTAGCGGGACCCTACGAGCAGTACTTC
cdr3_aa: CASSKRALAGPYEQYF

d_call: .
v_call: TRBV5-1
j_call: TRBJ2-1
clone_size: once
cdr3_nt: TGCGCCAGCAACCAGATAGCGAGCTCCTACAATGAGCAGTTCTTC
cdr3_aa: CASNQIASSYNEQFF

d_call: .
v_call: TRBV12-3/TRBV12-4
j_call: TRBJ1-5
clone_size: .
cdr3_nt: TGTGCCAGCAGTTTATACGGGGGGTATCAGCCCCAGCATTTT
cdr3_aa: CASSLYGGYQPQHF

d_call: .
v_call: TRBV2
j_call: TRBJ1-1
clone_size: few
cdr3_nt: TGTGCCACACTACCCTCAGGGGAGGGCACTGAAGCTTTCTTT
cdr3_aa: CATLPSGEGTEAFF

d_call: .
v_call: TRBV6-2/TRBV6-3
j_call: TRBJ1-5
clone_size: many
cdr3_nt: TGTGCCAGCAGTTACTTTAGAGATAGCAATCAGCCCCAGCATTTT
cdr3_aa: CASSYFRDSNQPQHF

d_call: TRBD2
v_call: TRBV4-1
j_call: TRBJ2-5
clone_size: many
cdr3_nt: TGCGCCAGCAGCCGCACAGGACTAGCGGGAGGGGAAGAGACCCAGTACTTC
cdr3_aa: CASSRTGLAGGEETQYF

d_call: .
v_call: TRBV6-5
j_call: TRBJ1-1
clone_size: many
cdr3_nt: TGTGCCAGCAGTTCCGAGGGACGAGAGAACACTGAAGCTTTCTTT
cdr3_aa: CASSSEGRENTEAFF

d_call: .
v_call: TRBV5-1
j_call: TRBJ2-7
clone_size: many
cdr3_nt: TGCGCCAGCAGCTTGGAGGGTAGCCCATCCTACGAGCAGTACTTC
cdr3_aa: CASSLEGSPSYEQYF

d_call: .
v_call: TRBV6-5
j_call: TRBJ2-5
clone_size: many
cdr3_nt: TGTGCCAGCAGTTCCAGGACACTAGAGACCCAGTACTTC
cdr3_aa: CASSSRTLETQYF